Presented here are 24 T cell receptor beta chains from one specimen sequenced in a study of cytomegalovirus exposure and HLA in healthy donors. Primers included in the PCR were 60 Vbeta and 13 Jbeta primers. Produced via immunoSEQ multiplex PCR; TCRdb's table is partial and in-frame only. The sample includes roughly 100,000 clones. What was sequenced was PBMCs. The source of these receptors is a man over 45 in good health and CMV-seronegative.

The V and J genes are TRBV27 and TRBJ2-2; no definite D call. This CDR3 region has 13 residues. CDR1 MNHEY and CDR2 SMNVEV come from the germline V gene (reference sequence). The V gene lost 4 bases and the J gene lost 1 base, with 4 bases spanning the gap. The CDR3 reads CASSSWNTGELFF. The CDR3, as DNA: TGTGCCAGCAGTTCTTGGAACACCGGGGAGCTGTTTTTT.

J is TRBJ2-3 and V is TRBV7-6; D is ambiguous. The CDR3 is made up of 15 amino acids. V shed 1 base and J shed 0 bases, with 8 bases lying between them. The germline V gene has CDR1 SGHVS and CDR2 FNYEAQ. The CDR3 bases are TGTGCCAGCAGCTTAGTCGGTGCTAGCACAGATACGCAGTATTTT. It is translated as CASSLVGASTDTQYF.

The chain combines TRBV11-2 with TRBJ1-5; 9 bases are a match to TRBD1. CDR1 and CDR2 from the germline V gene are SGHAT and FQNNGV. The CDR3 runs to 16 residues. J was trimmed by 3 bases and V by 5 bases; bases with no gene match: 8. The CDR3 nucleotides read TGTGCCAGCAGCCCGGGACAGGGCCTATTCAATCAGCCCCAGCATTTT. This encodes CASSPGQGLFNQPQHF.

The chain carries TRBV5-1 and TRBJ2-3; TRBD2 is a possible D gene (6 bases). The ends were cut back, 3 bases at V and 2 bases at J, with 13 bases in the middle. This CDR3 spans 15 amino acids. Per the germline V gene, CDR1 is SGHRS and CDR2 is YFSETQ. The CDR3 DNA is TGCGCCAGCAGCTGGGGGGTGGAGGACACAGATACGCAGTATTTT. Protein: CASSWGVEDTDTQYF.

The chain uses TRBV27 and TRBJ1-5, with D possibly TRBD1 on 5 matching bases. Germline V lookup: CDR1 MNHEY, CDR2 SMNVEV (reference sequence). Trimming removed 3 bases from V and 3 bases from J, with 9 bases in between. The CDR3 is 14 amino acids. The CDR3 region is CASSLARVNQPQHF. The DNA of the CDR3 is TGTGCCAGCAGTTTGGCCAGGGTCAATCAGCCCCAGCATTTT.

The gene calls are TRBV18 and TRBJ2-5; TRBD2 aligns across 12 bases. The J call is doubtful: the DNA matches TRBJ2-7 better. This CDR3 is 15 amino acids long. Germline V gene lookup returns CDR1 KGHSH and CDR2 LQKENI. CDR3 protein: CASSRTSGTAYEQYF. For the CDR3, the DNA is TGTGCCAGCTCGCGGACTAGCGGGACCGCCTACGAGCAGTACTTC.

The chain uses TRBV18 and TRBJ1-2; 8 bases align to TRBD1. V was pared by 3 bases and J by 8 bases, with 8 bases of the junction left unmatched. The CDR3 has 14 residues. In germline, CDR1 is KGHSH, CDR2 LQKENI. The CDR3 region is CASSPPTGVWGYTF. The CDR3 DNA is TGTGCCAGCTCACCGCCGACAGGGGTATGGGGCTACACCTTC.

The rearrangement uses TRBV10-3 and TRBJ2-3; maybe TRBD1 (7 bases). Looked up from germline, CDR1 is ENHRY and CDR2 is SYGVKD. CDR3 length: 13 amino acids. V was cut by 8 bases and J by 4 bases, with 13 bases left in between. CDR3 loop: CAIRDREADTQYF. In nucleotides, the CDR3 is TGTGCCATCCGAGACAGGGAGGCAGATACGCAGTATTTT.

The chain has TRBV25-1 and TRBJ2-3; tentative D call: TRBD2 (5 bases). CDR3 length: 13 residues. Germline lookup yields CDR1 MGHDK and CDR2 SYGVNS. Trimming left V 6 bases short and J 1 base short, with 8 bases between. The DNA for the CDR3 is TGTGCCAGCAGGGAGGCAGGCACAGATACGCAGTATTTT. It yields the protein CASREAGTDTQYF.

V is TRBV5-1 and J is TRBJ1-6; 7 nucleotides match TRBD1. This CDR3 region has 15 residues. V dropped 4 bases and J dropped 9; count of bases not matched to a gene: 10. From germline, CDR1 is SGHRS and CDR2 YFSETQ. DNA for the CDR3: TGCGCCAGCAGCCACCTAGACGGACAGGTTTCACCCCTCCACTTT. It is translated as CASSHLDGQVSPLHF.

The genes are TRBV6-6 and TRBJ2-2, with D possibly TRBD2 on 5 matching bases. This CDR3 is built from 15 residues. The germline V gene has CDR1 MNHNY and CDR2 SVGAGI (reference sequence). V was clipped by 2 bases and J by 2 bases, with 9 bases between them. CDR3 DNA: TGTGCCAGCAGTTACAGAGGGCGTAACACCGGGGAGCTGTTTTTT. Amino acid sequence: CASSYRGRNTGELFF.

Worth noting for this clone: Other DNA sequences in this specimen translate into the identical CDR3. V and J are TRBV4-2 and TRBJ1-1; 10 bases are a match to TRBD1. With V trimmed by 2 bases and J by 3 bases, 18 bases remained unmatched. Germline loops: CDR1 LGHNA, CDR2 YNFKEQ. The CDR3 is 20 residues long. The CDR3 DNA is TGTGCCAGCAGCCAACCGGGACAGGGGAGTTTAAGGGGGGGGGACACTGAAGCTTTCTTT. Translating gives CASSQPGQGSLRGGDTEAFF.

This rearrangement joins TRBV7-2 to TRBJ1-6; D is ambiguous. This CDR3 has 13 amino acids. V was trimmed by 0 bases and J by 7 bases, leaving 4 bases between them. Germline V CDR1 and CDR2: SGHTA, FQGNSA. Here the CDR3 reads CASSLAGNSPLHF. For the CDR3, the DNA is TGTGCCAGCAGCTTAGCGGGCAATTCACCCCTCCACTTT.

This chain uses TRBV11-3 with TRBJ2-5; tentatively, D is TRBD1 (5 bases). The CDR3 spans 13 residues. The V and J ends lost 6 bases and 5 bases respectively, with 13 bases between them. The germline V gene has CDR1 SGHNT and CDR2 YENEEA. CDR3 region: CASSQGLGETQYF. DNA of the CDR3: TGTGCCAGCAGTCAGGGTTTGGGGGAGACCCAGTACTTC.

This sequence joins TRBV7-2 and TRBJ1-1; 9 bases fit TRBD1. The CDR3 totals 13 residues. Trimming took 5 bases from V and 7 from J; bases not matched to a gene: 5. The V gene's germline CDR1 is SGHTA and CDR2 FQGNSA. The CDR3 is CASSLDRGGEAFF. The CDR3 DNA reads TGTGCCAGCAGCCTGGACAGGGGTGGTGAAGCTTTCTTT.

This chain uses TRBV5-4 with TRBJ1-1, with D unclear. The V end was cut by 4 bases, the J end by 1 base, with 8 bases between. CDR3 length equals 13 residues. CDR1 SGHNT and CDR2 YYREEE come from the germline V gene (reference sequence). The CDR3 nucleotides read TGTGCCAGCAGCCCCCGGGAGAACACTGAAGCTTTCTTT. It encodes CASSPRENTEAFF.

The chain recombines TRBV6-5 with TRBJ1-5, with 8 bases matching TRBD1. CDR3 length: 13 residues. The junction had 4 bases not matched to a gene; V was cut back by 5 bases and J by 7 bases. Per the germline V gene, CDR1 is MNHEY and CDR2 is SVGAGI. DNA for the CDR3: TGTGCCAGCAGTAACAACAGGGGGCAGCCCCAGCATTTT. Translation: CASSNNRGQPQHF.

The chain links TRBV4-1 to TRBJ1-2, with unresolved D. Trimming removed 6 bases at V and 3 bases at J, with 11 bases between. The germline V gene encodes CDR1 MGHRA and CDR2 YSYEKL. The CDR3 totals 13 residues. CDR3 sequence: CASSKREDYGYTF. For the CDR3, the DNA is TGCGCCAGCAGTAAGAGAGAAGACTATGGCTACACCTTC.

The chain couples TRBV7-2 to TRBJ2-1; a weak D match, TRBD2 (6 bases). The CDR3 is 15 amino acids. Trimming took off 4 bases at V and 12 bases at J, with 22 bases between the two ends. CDR1 is SGHTA, CDR2 FQGNSA, per germline. DNA of the CDR3: TGTGCCAGCAGCTCGAACTCGGGGGTACGGGGTGGGCAGTTCTTC. It specifies CASSSNSGVRGGQFF.

The gene calls are TRBV29-1 and TRBJ1-1; D is undetermined. The CDR3 loop spans 13 amino acids. Germline CDR1 is SQVTM and CDR2 is ANQGSEA. V lost 0 bases to trimming and J lost 4 bases, with 9 bases between them. The CDR3 sequence: CSVEEETLTEAFF. In nucleotides, the CDR3 is TGCAGCGTTGAAGAAGAGACACTCACTGAAGCTTTCTTT. Full variable domain (outside the CDR3, taken from reference TRBV29-1 and TRBJ1-1): SAVISQKPSRDICQRGTSLTIQCQVDSQVTMMFWYRQQPGQSLTLIATANQGSEATYESGFVIDKFPISRPNLTFSTLTVSNMSPEDSSIYLCSVEEETLTEAFFGQGTRLTVV.

In the case of this clone: The same CDR3 arises from other DNA sequences in this sample as well. CDR3 residues: CASSVAGGPYEQYF. For the CDR3, the DNA is TGTGCCAGCAGCGTAGCGGGAGGCCCGTACGAGCAGTACTTC. The chain joins TRBV9 to TRBJ2-7, with TRBD2 identical over 7 bases. Germline V gene sequence: CDR1 SGDLS, CDR2 YYNGEE. This CDR3 comprises 14 residues. V lost 0 bases, J lost 4 bases, and 4 bases stayed unmatched.

This chain connects TRBV6-1 to TRBJ1-1; a weak D match, TRBD1 (5 bases). CDR3 length: 13 amino acids. With 6 bases removed from V and 1 base from J, the gap between germline ends came to 9 bases. The germline gives CDR1 MNHNS, CDR2 SASEGT. The CDR3 reads CASRNTGNTEAFF. In DNA form, the CDR3 reads TGTGCCAGCAGGAATACAGGGAACACTGAAGCTTTCTTT.

The rearrangement links TRBV7-8 to TRBJ2-7; maybe TRBD2 (6 bases). This CDR3 region has 15 residues. Germline V gene lookup returns CDR1 SGHVS and CDR2 FQNEAQ. V was clipped by 1 base and J by 6 bases, with 16 bases between them. CDR3 DNA: TGTGCCAGCAGCTTAGGTGGGGGGATCGTGGGCGAGCAGTACTTC. Translation gives CASSLGGGIVGEQYF.

The genes are TRBV5-1 and TRBJ1-3; weak D call: TRBD1 (6 bases). The V and J ends lost 3 bases and 0 bases respectively, with 10 bases between them. The CDR3 is 15 amino acids. Germline V gives CDR1 SGHRS, CDR2 YFSETQ. DNA for the CDR3: TGCGCCAGCAGCTCACCAGGGGCCTCTGGAAACACCATATATTTT. This codes for CASSSPGASGNTIYF.